This T cell receptor (beta chain) was recovered during a study of CD8 T cells in ankylosing spondylitis. Generation of TCR beta libraries employed quantitative 5'-RACE incorporating molecular barcodes. MiXCR, applied by TCRdb to the 5' RACE reads, yields one record per CDR3 protein. The sample shows around 490,000 distinct CDR3 sequences, 5.3% of them seen only once. This clonotype has a count of ten or more. The target antigen is unknown. Broader study findings: Researchers report that disease-linked clones proved CD8+ and relatively rare in peripheral blood. Disease-linked clones were reportedly significantly enriched in matched ankylosing spondylitis synovial fluid. It appeared that ankylosing spondylitis blood was characterized by a TCR beta motif of under ten highly homologous variants. Prior work had noted some motif variants in reactive arthritis blood and synovial fluid.

The sequenced sample consisted of blood, either unsorted or a sorted T cell fraction (not recorded which). The sequence came from a male donor with ankylosing spondylitis.

CDR3 residues: CASSVGGGSYNEQFF. The CDR3 DNA sequence: TGTGCCAGCAGCGTGGGGGGAGGGTCCTACAATGAGCAGTTCTTC. The chain couples TRBV9 to TRBJ2-1, with 7 positions matching TRBD2. This CDR3 is 15 amino acids long. The germline CDR1 and CDR2 sequences are SGDLS and YYNGEE. With 2 bases clipped from V and 1 base from J, the junction kept 3 bases outside the gene matches.